This paragraph reports one T cell receptor beta chain. The record originates from a study of blood T cell repertoires in COVID-19. Study at large: Spain, Italy and the United States supplied samples that represented acute and convalescent COVID-19. Sources were T cells, B-cell-depleted T cells, or PBMCs; the material itself was cDNA or gDNA.

Germline V gene lookup returns CDR1 MNHEY and CDR2 SVGEGT. The CDR3 runs to 17 residues. The V segment lost 6 bases and the J segment 5 bases; nucleotides outside the gene matches: 10. The authors' processing: Amplification of reference gene primers was used by the study to estimate nucleated cell counts. Some clones are missing from TCRdb's copy, which holds only in-frame ones; the method was immunoSEQ multiplex PCR. The V and J calls and the clone size are those of that table, but D and trimming were determined from the DNA. The sample has more than 65,000 clones; over 70% are singletons. The rearrangement uses TRBV6-2 or TRBV6-3 and TRBJ2-2, with TRBD2 identical over 12 bases. Sequencing was done on a sample of peripheral blood. This TCR derives from a man aged 60 to 75 with acute or convalescent COVID-19. The CDR3 here is CASSLLSGLAGTGELFF. Here the CDR3 DNA reads TGTGCCAGCAGCCTTCTATCCGGACTAGCGGGGACCGGGGAGCTGTTTTTT.